This TCR beta chain is from a study of human T cells and chemical hapten exposure. Overall study context: 2% DPC was applied to about 2 cm by about 2 cm of upper inner arm skin for sensitization.

TCRdb redid the calling of the RACE reads with MiXCR, one entry per CDR3 protein. The sample contains around 300,000 distinct CDR3 sequences, 6% to 8.5% of which appear only once. Study results and limitations: Counts of expanded TCRs (at PT1) showed a positive correlation with patch test score. Significantly more large CDR3 similarity clusters arose among expanded TCRs than among controls.

Regarding time point: patch test 1, 2 weeks after DPC sensitization. Treatment described: therapeutic diphenylcyclopropenone sensitization with weekly scalp DPC. Blood collection took place prior to placing each patch test. A word on this clonotype: Its target is not known.

The source was whole blood, collected in connection with sensitization to the hapten diphenylcyclopropenone (DPC). This receptor was identified in a woman aged 18-29 years with alopecia areata. Some clones in this sample may be carry-over from other donors' samples.

CDR3 sequence (DNA): TGTGCCAGCAGCTTAGCGACAGGGGGTCGGTTATTCGGAGCTTTCTTT. As protein: CASSLATGGRLFGAFF. V usage is TRBV5-4 and J usage is TRBJ1-1; 9 positions match TRBD1. Germline-derived CDR1 and CDR2 are SGHNT and YYREEE (reference sequence). The length of the CDR3 is 16 residues. V shed 2 bases, J shed 10 bases, and the junction held 15 bases outside the gene matches.